This T cell receptor beta chain came from a study of T cells in Graves' hyperthyroidism and ophthalmopathy. Germline assignment: CDR1 MDHEN and CDR2 SYDVKM. The length of the CDR3 is 17 residues. With 4 bases clipped from V and 2 bases from J, the junction kept 9 bases outside the gene matches. At least ten counts were recorded for this clonotype. From RNA transcripts, TCR beta CDR3 regions were amplified. When the TCR CDR3 underwent first-round RT-PCR, the HTBI primer set was used. MiXCR, applied by TCRdb to the multiplex PCR reads, yields one record per CDR3 protein. The sample consists of about 720,000 distinct CDR3 sequences, 16% of them appearing once. Exclusion of patients followed from uncontrolled infection, other autoimmune disease, pregnancy or lactation.

The sequence was collected from a man aged 18 to 29 with Graves' hyperthyroidism. V and J are TRBV28 and TRBJ2-4; TRBD1 matches at 9 bases. The source material was blood. The CDR3 spells CASSSQGQGRSKNIQYF. The CDR3 coding sequence is TGTGCCAGCAGTTCTCAGGGACAGGGCCGGTCCAAAAACATTCAGTACTTC.